What follows is one TCR beta chain and its context. The repertoire was sequenced with immunoSEQ multiplex PCR; TCRdb's copy has only in-frame clones and lacks some. The sample consists of more than 70,000 clones, approximately 92% of them appearing once. The CDR3 runs 13 residues. Germline loops: CDR1 SGHRS, CDR2 YFSETQ. Trimming cost V 0 bases and J 3 bases, with 3 bases left between them. The sample comes from a study of OX40 agonist ivuxolimab in advanced cancers. The TCR originated in an adult with an advanced solid tumor such as melanoma, head and neck, liver or kidney cancer. This chain joins TRBV5-1 and TRBJ1-4; D unclear. The specimen comprised CD4+ or CD8+ T cells sorted from blood, sampled in a trial of the OX40 agonist ivuxolimab. The CDR3: CASSLASNEKLFF. DNA of the CDR3: TGCGCCAGCAGCTTGGCCTCTAATGAAAAACTGTTTTTT.